This section outlines one TCR beta chain sequence together with its context. Its antigen remains unidentified. The protocol was immunoSEQ multiplex PCR, while the TCRdb copy is restricted to in-frame clones and leaves out a portion. This table holds 70,000 to 80,000 clones, roughly 93% found once. These data originate in a study of cytomegalovirus exposure and HLA in healthy donors. Overall study results and limits: Reports indicated that the classifier achieved high specificity and sensitivity in diagnosing cytomegalovirus status. Researchers catalogued over 150 TCR beta chains as cytomegalovirus-associated. According to a subsequent analysis, TCR clusters from the first cohort were inclined to appear together in the roughly 120 validation repertoires.

The CDR3 loop spans 21 amino acids. The study drew the donors from its roughly 120-subject validation cohort, separate from the approximately 700-subject first cohort. The specimen was PBMCs. The chain is built from TRBV21-1 and TRBJ2-7; the D call in the table, TRBD2, was not verified against the DNA. TRBV21-1 represents a pseudogene. This receptor was taken from a woman younger than 30 in good health and CMV-seropositive. The CDR3 spells CASTSAPVAGTSGRRGNEQYF. CDR3 in DNA: TGTGCCAGCACCTCAGCGCCCGTGGCCGGGACTAGCGGAAGACGCGGCAACGAGCAGTACTTC.